This T cell receptor beta chain was retrieved from a study of beta chain features in type 1 diabetes. CD4+ cells of the naive, central memory, regulatory and stem cell-like memory types were sorted via CD45RO/CCR7/CD25/CD127/CD95/CD27. Each of the sorted populations had a purity greater than 98%. Broader study findings: The naive, central memory and Treg TCRB repertoires looked more alike in patients than they did in healthy donors. Among patients with Type 1 diabetes, TCRB CDR3s were moderately but significantly shorter in every one of the four CD4+ subsets.

The investigators reverse transcribed all of the isolated RNA, so they sequenced expressed TCRB transcripts. Clones were sequenced by immunoSEQ multiplex PCR, and TCRdb holds only the in-frame ones, with some missing. The data show roughly 300,000 clones, roughly an eighth seen once. There are a few counts of this clone. Antigen: not known. With V trimmed by 4 bases and J by 10 bases, 13 bases remained unmatched. Germline CDR1 SGDLS, CDR2 YYNGEE. This CDR3 comprises 15 residues. V is TRBV9 and J is TRBJ2-1; 8 bases align to TRBD2. The sequence was collected from a man aged 25 to 40 with type 1 diabetes. The source material was naive CD4+ T cells from blood. The CDR3 region is CASSPTTSASREQFF. In DNA form, the CDR3 reads TGTGCCAGCAGCCCAACGACTAGCGCGTCCAGGGAGCAGTTCTTC.